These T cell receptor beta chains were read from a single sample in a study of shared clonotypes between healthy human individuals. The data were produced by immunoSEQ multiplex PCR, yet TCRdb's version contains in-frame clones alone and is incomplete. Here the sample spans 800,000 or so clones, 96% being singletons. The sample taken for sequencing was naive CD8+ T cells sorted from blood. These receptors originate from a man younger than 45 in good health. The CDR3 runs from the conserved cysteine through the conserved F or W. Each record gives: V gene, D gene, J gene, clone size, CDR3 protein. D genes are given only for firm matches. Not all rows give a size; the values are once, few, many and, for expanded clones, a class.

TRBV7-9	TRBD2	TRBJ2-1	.	CASSFSLAGNDEQFF
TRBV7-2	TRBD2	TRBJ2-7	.	CASSFLAGSSYEQYF
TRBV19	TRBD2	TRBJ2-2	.	CASSTTSGANTGELFF
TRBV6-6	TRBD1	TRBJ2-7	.	CASGQANRSYEQYF
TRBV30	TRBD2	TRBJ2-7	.	CAWSTGGDEQYF
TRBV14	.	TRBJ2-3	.	CASSQGAGHLYF
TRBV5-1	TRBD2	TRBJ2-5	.	CASSLVLAGRGETQYF
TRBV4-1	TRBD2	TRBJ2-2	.	CASSQVGLAGDQELFF
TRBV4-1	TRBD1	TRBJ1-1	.	CASSLDRGLNTEAFF
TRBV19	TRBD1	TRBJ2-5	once	CASSSHRQGQETQYF
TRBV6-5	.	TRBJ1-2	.	CASSGGLYGYTF
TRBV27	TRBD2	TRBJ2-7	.	CASSPQFPLAGDYEQYF
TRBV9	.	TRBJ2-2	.	CASNSNTGELFF
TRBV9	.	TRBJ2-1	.	CASSVGIPSRDNEQFF
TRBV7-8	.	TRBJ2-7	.	CASSPTESSYEQYF
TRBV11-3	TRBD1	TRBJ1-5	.	CASSLKVHDRGNQPQHF
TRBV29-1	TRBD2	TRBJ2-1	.	CSAGTSSNNEQFF
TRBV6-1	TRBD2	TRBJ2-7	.	CASSELAGSYEQYF
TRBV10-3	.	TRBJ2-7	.	CAISESPYEQYF
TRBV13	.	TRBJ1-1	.	CASSTTERDTEAFF
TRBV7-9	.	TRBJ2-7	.	CASSQRDSVGFYEQYF
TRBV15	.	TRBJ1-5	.	CATTSGDNQYSNQPQHF
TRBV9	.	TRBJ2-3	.	CASSVSGRGADTQYF
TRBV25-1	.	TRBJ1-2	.	CASSDSLGTEIYGYTF
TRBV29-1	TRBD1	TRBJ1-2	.	CSVRTGDYGYTF
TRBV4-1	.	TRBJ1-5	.	CASSQVADNSNQPQHF
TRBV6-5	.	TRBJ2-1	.	CASSLSGVSNEQFF
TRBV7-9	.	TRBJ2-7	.	CASSLESLVSYEQYF
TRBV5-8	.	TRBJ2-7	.	CASSLTDPYEQYF
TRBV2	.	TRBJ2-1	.	CASGSHVNEQFF
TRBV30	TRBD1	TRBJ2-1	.	CAWREQGAVGEQFF
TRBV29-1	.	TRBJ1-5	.	CSDDIWGKGSRQPQHF
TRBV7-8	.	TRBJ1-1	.	CASSFKTNTEAFF
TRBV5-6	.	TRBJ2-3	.	CASRDPGDRTDTQYF
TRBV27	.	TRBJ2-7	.	CASSLRGYEQYF
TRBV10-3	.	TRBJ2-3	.	CAISDLGDSTDTQYF
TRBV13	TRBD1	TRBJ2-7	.	CASSPRDRGHEQYF
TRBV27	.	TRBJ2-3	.	CASSRLRTDTQYF
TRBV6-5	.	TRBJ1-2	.	CASSSTGGYTF
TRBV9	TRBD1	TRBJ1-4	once	CASSAEGANEKLFF
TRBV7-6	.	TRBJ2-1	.	CASSGPDNEQFF
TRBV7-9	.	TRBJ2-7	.	CASSLGTAPGEQYF
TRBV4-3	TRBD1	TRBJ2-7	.	CASSQDYMGTVFYEQYF
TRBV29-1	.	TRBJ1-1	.	CSVRIPLNTEAFF
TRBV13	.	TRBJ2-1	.	CASSLILANEQFF
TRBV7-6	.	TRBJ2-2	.	CASSLEGEGLTGELFF
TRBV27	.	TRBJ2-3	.	CASSLMGTDTQYF
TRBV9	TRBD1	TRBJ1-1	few	CASSVGDQGGGTEAFF
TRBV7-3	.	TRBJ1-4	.	CASSEMGLSNEKLFF
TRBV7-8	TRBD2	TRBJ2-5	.	CASSFGSGGALRETQYF
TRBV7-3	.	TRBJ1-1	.	CASSSGMNTEAFF
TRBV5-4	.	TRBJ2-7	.	CASSQGLHEQYF
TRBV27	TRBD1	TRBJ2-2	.	CASSTQQGVNTGELFF
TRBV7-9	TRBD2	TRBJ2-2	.	CASSLSGSYTGELFF
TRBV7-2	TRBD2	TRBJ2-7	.	CASSLEGQTSGPGYEQYF
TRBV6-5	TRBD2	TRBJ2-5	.	CASSSSGFQETQYF
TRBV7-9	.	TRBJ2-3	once	CASSYRGNTQYF
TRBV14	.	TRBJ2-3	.	CASSSYGADTQYF
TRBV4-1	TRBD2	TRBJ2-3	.	CASSQRSSGIIDTQYF